This TCR beta chain was sequenced for a study of control samples from healthy donors and cancer patients. Looked up from germline, CDR1 is MDHEN and CDR2 is SYDVKM. CDR3 length equals 12 residues. J lost 11 bases, V lost 6 bases, and 8 bases had no gene match. Profiling relied on immunoSEQ multiplex PCR, and the TCRdb table lists in-frame clones only, not all of them. The sample has roughly 200,000 clones; 90% to 95% are singletons. Input material: blood. The origin of this receptor is a man younger than 35 in good health. The V and J genes are TRBV28 and TRBJ1-1, with 8 bases fitting TRBD1. The CDR3 here is CASSLDREEAFF. The CDR3 nucleotides read TGTGCCAGCAGCCTGGACAGGGAGGAGGCTTTCTTT.